Included here is one TCR beta chain sequence, with context. The antigen is undetermined. The data stem from a study of T-cell memory formation after mild COVID-19. Whole-study context: Among the donors, TCR clusters were largely specific to each donor. Findings and caveats of the study: Of the contracting clones, CD4+ ones lay mainly in CM and EM, and CD8+ ones in EMRA. A second wave expanding day 15 to 37 was CD4+-biased; contracting clones were balanced.

TCRdb used MiXCR to reprocess the 5' RACE reads, holding one entry per CDR3 protein. The sample carries fewer than 650,000 distinct CDR3 sequences, 17% recorded once. This CDR3 is 15 amino acids long. Germline CDR1 and CDR2: LGHDT and YNNKEL (reference sequence). V lost 3 bases and J lost 0, with 8 bases in between. This TCR derives from an adult woman who had mild COVID-19 (a few samples of this study predate the infection). Cell type and time point are not known. The rearrangement links TRBV3-1 to TRBJ1-4, with D unclear. Sequenced: PBMCs or a T cell subset sorted from them (not recorded which). CDR3 sequence reads: CASSHRRSTNEKLFF. In nucleotides, the CDR3 is TGTGCCAGCAGCCACAGACGCTCAACTAATGAAAAACTGTTTTTT.